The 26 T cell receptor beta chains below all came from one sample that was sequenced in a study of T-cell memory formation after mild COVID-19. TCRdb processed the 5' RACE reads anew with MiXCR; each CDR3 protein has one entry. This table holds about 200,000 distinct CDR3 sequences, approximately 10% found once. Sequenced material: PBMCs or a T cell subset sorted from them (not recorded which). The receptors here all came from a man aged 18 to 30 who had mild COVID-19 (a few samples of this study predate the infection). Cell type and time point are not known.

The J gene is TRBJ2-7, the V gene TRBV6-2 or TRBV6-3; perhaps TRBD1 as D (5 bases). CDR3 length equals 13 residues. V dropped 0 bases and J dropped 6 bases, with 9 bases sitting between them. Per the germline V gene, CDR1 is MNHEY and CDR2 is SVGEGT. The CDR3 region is CASSYSRQFEQYV. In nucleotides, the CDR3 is TGTGCCAGCAGTTACTCGCGACAGTTCGAGCAGTACGTC.

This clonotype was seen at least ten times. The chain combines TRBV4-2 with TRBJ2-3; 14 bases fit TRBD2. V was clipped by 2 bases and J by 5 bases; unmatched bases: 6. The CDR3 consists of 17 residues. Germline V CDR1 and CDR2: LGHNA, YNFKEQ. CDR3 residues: CASSQSGLAGGGDTQYF. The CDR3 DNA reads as TGTGCCAGCAGCCAATCCGGACTAGCGGGGGGCGGAGATACGCAGTATTTT.

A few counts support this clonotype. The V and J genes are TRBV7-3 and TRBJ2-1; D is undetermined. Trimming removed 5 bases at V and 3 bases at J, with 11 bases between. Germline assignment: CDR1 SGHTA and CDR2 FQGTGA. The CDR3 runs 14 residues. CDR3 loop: CASSPRTDYNEQFF. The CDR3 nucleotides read TGTGCCAGCAGCCCCCGGACGGACTACAATGAGCAGTTCTTC. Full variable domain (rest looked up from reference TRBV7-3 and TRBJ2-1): GAGVSQTPSNKVTEKGKYVELRCDPISGHTALYWYRQSLGQGPEFLIYFQGTGAADDSGLPNDRFFAVRPEGSVSTLKIQRTERGDSAVYLCASSPRTDYNEQFFGPGTRLTVL.

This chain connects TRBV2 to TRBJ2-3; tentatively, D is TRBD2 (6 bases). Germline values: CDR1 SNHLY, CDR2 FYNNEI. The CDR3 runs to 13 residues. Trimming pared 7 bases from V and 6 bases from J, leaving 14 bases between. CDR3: CASTGLPGDTQYF. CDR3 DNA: TGTGCCAGCACGGGACTCCCCGGCGATACGCAGTATTTT.

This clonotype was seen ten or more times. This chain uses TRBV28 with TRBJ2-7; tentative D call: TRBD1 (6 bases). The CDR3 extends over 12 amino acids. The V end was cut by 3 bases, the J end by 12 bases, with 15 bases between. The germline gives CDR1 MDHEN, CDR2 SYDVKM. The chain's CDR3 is CASSFSGQRLYV. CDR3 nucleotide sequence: TGTGCCAGCAGTTTCAGTGGACAGAGGTTGTACGTC.

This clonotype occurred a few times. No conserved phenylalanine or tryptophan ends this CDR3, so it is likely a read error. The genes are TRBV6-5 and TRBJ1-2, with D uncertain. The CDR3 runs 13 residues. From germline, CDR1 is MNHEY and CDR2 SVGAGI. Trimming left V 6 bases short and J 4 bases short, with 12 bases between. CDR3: CASRRGRSYGYTS. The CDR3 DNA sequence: TGTGCCAGCAGGCGCGGACGATCCTATGGCTACACCTCC.

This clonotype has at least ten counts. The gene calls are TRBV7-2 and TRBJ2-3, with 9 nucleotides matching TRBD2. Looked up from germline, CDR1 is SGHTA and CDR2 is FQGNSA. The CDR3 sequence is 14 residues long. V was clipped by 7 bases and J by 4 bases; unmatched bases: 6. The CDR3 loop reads CASTPLAGSDTQYF. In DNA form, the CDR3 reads TGTGCCAGCACGCCTCTAGCGGGGTCAGATACGCAGTATTTT. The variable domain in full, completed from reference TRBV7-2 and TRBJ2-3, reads GAGVSQSPSNKVTEKGKDVELRCDPISGHTALYWYRQSLGQGLEFLIYFQGNSAPDKSGLPSDRFSAERTGGSVSTLTIQRTQQEDSAVYLCASTPLAGSDTQYFGPGTRLTVL.

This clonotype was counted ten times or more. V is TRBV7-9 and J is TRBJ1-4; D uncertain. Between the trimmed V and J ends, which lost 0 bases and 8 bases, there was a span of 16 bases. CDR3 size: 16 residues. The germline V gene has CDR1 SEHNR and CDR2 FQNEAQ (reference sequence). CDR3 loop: CASSLAIAGRREKLFF. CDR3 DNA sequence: TGTGCCAGCAGCTTAGCGATAGCTGGGAGGAGGGAAAAACTGTTTTTT. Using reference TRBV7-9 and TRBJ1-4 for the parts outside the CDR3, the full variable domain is DTGVSQNPRHKITKRGQNVTFRCDPISEHNRLYWYRQTLGQGPEFLTYFQNEAQLEKSRLLSDRFSAERPKGSFSTLEIQRTEQGDSAMYLCASSLAIAGRREKLFFGSGTQLSVL.

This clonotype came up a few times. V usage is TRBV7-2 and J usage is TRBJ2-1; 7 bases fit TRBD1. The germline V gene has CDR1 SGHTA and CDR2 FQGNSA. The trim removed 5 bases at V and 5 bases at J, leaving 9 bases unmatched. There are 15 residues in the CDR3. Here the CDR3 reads CASSPPGQQNNEQFF. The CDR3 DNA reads TGTGCCAGCAGCCCGCCGGGACAGCAGAACAATGAGCAGTTCTTC.

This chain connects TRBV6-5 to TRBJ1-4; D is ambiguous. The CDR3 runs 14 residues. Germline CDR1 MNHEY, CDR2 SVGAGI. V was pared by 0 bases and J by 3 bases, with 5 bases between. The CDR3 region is CASSYSQANEKLFF. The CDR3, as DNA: TGTGCCAGCAGTTACTCACAAGCTAATGAAAAACTGTTTTTT.

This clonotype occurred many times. The CDR3: CASSLRVQGTQYF. The CDR3, as DNA: TGTGCCAGCAGCTTGAGGGTCCAAGGAACCCAGTACTTC. The rearrangement joins TRBV5-5 to TRBJ2-5; unclear D gene. Germline-derived CDR1 and CDR2 are SGHKS and YYEKEE (reference sequence). Trimming shortened V by 1 base and J by 8 bases, and 12 bases separated the two germline ends. CDR3 size: 13 residues.

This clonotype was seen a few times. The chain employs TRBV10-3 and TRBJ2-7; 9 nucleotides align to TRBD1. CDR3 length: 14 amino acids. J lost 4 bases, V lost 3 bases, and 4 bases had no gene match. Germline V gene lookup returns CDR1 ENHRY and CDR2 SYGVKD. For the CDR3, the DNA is TGTGCCATCAGTGAAGGGACAGGGATGTACGAGCAGTACGTC. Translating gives CAISEGTGMYEQYV.

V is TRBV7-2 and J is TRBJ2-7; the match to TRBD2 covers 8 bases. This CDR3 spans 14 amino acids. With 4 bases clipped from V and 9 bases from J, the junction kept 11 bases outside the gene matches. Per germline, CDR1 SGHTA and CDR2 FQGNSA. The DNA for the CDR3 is TGTGCCAGCAGCTCCCACAGGGTCCGGGAGGGGCAGTACTTC. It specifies CASSSHRVREGQYF.

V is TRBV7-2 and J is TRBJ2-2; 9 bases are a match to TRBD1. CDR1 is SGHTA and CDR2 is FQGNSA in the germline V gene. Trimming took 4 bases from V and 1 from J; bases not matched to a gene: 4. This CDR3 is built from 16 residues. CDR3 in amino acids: CASSSYRGLNTGELFF. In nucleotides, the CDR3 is TGTGCCAGCAGCTCGTACAGGGGGCTGAACACCGGGGAGCTGTTTTTT.

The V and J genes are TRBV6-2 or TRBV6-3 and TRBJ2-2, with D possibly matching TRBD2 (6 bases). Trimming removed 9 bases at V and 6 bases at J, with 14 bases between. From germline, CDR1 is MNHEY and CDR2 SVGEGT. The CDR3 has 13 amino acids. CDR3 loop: CASYRAGSGELFF. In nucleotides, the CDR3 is TGTGCCAGTTACCGTGCGGGGTCCGGGGAGCTGTTTTTT.

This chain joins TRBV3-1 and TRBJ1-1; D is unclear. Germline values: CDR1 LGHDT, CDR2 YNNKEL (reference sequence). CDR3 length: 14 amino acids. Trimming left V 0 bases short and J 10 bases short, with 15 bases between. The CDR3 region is CASSQEATAYTAFF. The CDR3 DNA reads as TGTGCCAGCAGCCAAGAGGCAACAGCCTATACAGCTTTCTTT. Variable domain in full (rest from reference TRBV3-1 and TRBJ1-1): DTAVSQTPKYLVTQMGNDKSIKCEQNLGHDTMYWYKQDSKKFLKIMFSYNNKELIINETVPNRFSPKSPDKAHLNLHINSLELGDSAVYFCASSQEATAYTAFFGQGTRLTVV.

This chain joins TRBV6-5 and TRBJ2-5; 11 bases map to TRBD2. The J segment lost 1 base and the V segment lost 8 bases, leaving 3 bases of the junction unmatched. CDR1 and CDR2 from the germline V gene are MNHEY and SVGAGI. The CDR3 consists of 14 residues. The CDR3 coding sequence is TGTGCCAGCGGTAGCGGGGGGGCCCAAGAGACCCAGTACTTC. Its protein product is CASGSGGAQETQYF.

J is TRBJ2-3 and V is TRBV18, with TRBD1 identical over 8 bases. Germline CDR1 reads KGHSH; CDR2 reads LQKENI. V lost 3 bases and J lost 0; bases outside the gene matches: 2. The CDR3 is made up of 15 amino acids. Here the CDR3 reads CASSPQGASTDTQYF. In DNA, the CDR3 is TGTGCCAGCTCACCCCAGGGGGCCAGCACAGATACGCAGTATTTT.

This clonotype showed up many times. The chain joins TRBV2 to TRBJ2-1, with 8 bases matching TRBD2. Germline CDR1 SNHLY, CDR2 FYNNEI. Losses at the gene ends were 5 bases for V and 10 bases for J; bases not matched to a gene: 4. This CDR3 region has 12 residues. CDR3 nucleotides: TGTGCCAGCAGTCAAAGCGGGGGAGAGCAGTTCTTC. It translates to CASSQSGGEQFF.

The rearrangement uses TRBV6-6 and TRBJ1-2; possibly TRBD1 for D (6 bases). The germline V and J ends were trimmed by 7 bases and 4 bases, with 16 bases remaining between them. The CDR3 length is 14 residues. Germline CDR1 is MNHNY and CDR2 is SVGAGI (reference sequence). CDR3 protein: CASTLRGVGYGYTF. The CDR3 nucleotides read TGTGCCAGCACCTTGAGGGGGGTAGGCTATGGCTACACCTTC.

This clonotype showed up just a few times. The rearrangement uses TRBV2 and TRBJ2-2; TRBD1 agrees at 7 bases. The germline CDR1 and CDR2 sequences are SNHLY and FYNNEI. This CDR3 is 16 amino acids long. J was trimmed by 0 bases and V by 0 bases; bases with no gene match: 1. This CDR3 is CASSEAGTANTGELFF. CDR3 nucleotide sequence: TGTGCCAGCAGTGAAGCGGGGACAGCGAACACCGGGGAGCTGTTTTTT.

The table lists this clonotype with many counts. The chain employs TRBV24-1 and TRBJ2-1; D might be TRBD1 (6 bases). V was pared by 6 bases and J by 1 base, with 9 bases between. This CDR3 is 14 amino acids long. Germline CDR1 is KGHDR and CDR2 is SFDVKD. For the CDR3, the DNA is TGTGCCACCAGTCGGGGACAATCCTACAATGAGCAGTTCTTC. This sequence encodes CATSRGQSYNEQFF.

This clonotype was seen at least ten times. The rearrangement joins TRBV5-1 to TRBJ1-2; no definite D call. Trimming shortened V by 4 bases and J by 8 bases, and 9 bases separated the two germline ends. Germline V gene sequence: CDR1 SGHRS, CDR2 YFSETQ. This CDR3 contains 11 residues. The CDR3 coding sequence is TGCGCCAGCAGCGAAGGCGGCGGCTACACCTTC. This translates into CASSEGGGYTF.

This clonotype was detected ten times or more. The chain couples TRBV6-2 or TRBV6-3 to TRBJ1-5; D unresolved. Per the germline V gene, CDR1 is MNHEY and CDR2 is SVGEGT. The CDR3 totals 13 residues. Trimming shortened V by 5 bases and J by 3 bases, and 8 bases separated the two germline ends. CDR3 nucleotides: TGTGCCAGCAGTCCGTACCTCAATCAGCCCCAGCATTTT. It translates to CASSPYLNQPQHF.

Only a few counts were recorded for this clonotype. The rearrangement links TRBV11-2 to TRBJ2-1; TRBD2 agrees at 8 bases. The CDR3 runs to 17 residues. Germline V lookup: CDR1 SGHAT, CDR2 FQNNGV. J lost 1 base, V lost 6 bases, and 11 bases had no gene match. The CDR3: CASRPGRGGPSYNEQFF. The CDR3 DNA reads TGTGCCAGCAGACCCGGACGGGGGGGCCCTTCCTACAATGAGCAGTTCTTC. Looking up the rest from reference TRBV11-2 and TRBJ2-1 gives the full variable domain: EAGVAQSPRYKIIEKRQSVAFWCNPISGHATLYWYQQILGQGPKLLIQFQNNGVVDDSQLPKDRFSAERLKGVDSTLKIQPAKLEDSAVYLCASRPGRGGPSYNEQFFGPGTRLTVL.

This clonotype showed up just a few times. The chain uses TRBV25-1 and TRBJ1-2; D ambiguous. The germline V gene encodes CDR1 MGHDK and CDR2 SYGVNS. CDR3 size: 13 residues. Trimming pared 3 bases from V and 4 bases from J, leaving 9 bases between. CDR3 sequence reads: CASSEGGGYGYTF. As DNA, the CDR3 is TGTGCCAGCAGTGAGGGCGGTGGCTATGGCTACACCTTC.